This entry lists 21 T cell receptor beta chains sequenced from one sample in a study of beta chain features in type 1 diabetes. Expressed TCRB transcripts were sequenced because the isolated RNA had all been reverse transcribed beforehand. Profiling relied on immunoSEQ multiplex PCR, and the TCRdb table lists in-frame clones only, not all of them. Of under 150,000 clones detected, around 7% appear once; the ten largest clones hold around 1.3%. Sequenced input: central memory CD4+ T cells from blood. The origin of the receptors is a woman younger than 45 in good health.

This clone was found once. V gene TRBV5-1 combines with J gene TRBJ2-5; D possibly corresponds to TRBD2 (5 bases). Germline V gene data show CDR1 as SGHRS and CDR2 as YFSETQ. This CDR3 is built from 14 residues. The V end was cut by 7 bases, the J end by 0 bases, with 13 bases between. This CDR3 reads CASCREQYQETQYF. The CDR3 bases are TGCGCCAGCTGTCGGGAACAGTACCAAGAGACCCAGTACTTC.

The chain uses TRBV2 and TRBJ1-5, with a tentative D call TRBD1 (6 bases). There are 15 residues in the CDR3. V lost 4 bases to trimming and J lost 0 bases, with 10 bases between them. Germline CDR1 is SNHLY and CDR2 is FYNNEI. CDR3 bases: TGTGCCAGCAGTGGGGGACACAATAGCAATCAGCCCCAGCATTTT. Protein: CASSGGHNSNQPQHF.

This clone was observed a handful of times. The chain couples TRBV28 to TRBJ2-1; D might be TRBD1 (6 bases). Trimming shortened V by 6 bases and J by 1 base, and 16 bases separated the two germline ends. Germline V CDR1 and CDR2: MDHEN, SYDVKM. The CDR3 spans 16 residues. The CDR3 reads CASSIGQSGSYNEQFF. DNA for the CDR3: TGTGCCAGCAGCATTGGACAGAGTGGGTCCTACAATGAGCAGTTCTTC.

This clone was counted a few times. J is TRBJ2-5 and V is TRBV6-5, with 8 bases matching TRBD2. The CDR3 spans 12 residues. After removal of 5 bases from V and 5 bases from J, the junction contained 1 base not matched to a gene. Germline CDR1 MNHEY, CDR2 SVGAGI. For the CDR3, the DNA is TGTGCCAGCAGTACGGGGGGGGAGACCCAGTACTTC. Translation gives CASSTGGETQYF.

This clone was observed a few times. The V call is TRBV5-1, the J call TRBJ2-2; 9 bases match TRBD2. CDR1 is SGHRS and CDR2 is YFSETQ in the germline V gene. The CDR3 has 18 amino acids. V was clipped by 2 bases and J by 4 bases; unmatched bases: 12. The DNA of the CDR3 is TGCGCCAGCAGCTTAGTGGCTAGCGGGACCTGGGGCACCGGGGAGCTGTTTTTT. This sequence encodes CASSLVASGTWGTGELFF. Drawing the rest from reference TRBV5-1 and TRBJ2-2, the complete variable domain is KAGVTQTPRYLIKTRGQQVTLSCSPISGHRSVSWYQQTPGQGLQFLFEYFSETQRNKGNFPGRFSGRQFSNSRSEMNVSTLELGDSALYLCASSLVASGTWGTGELFFGEGSRLTVL.

This chain connects TRBV6-5 to TRBJ2-3, with D unresolved. The germline CDR1 and CDR2 sequences are MNHEY and SVGAGI. The CDR3 spans 15 residues. V gave up 5 bases and J gave up 2 bases, with 14 bases separating them. The CDR3 region is CASSRSGSFTDTQYF. The CDR3 region has the DNA TGTGCCAGCAGTCGGTCCGGGTCTTTCACAGATACGCAGTATTTT.

This chain uses TRBV7-8 with TRBJ2-3; D is unclear. Germline CDR1 reads SGHVS; CDR2 reads FQNEAQ. Trimming left V 5 bases short and J 1 base short, with 7 bases between. The CDR3 totals 13 residues. CDR3 bases: TGTGCCAGCAGCCCCCGGGGCACAGATACGCAGTATTTT. Translation: CASSPRGTDTQYF.

This clone was observed a few times. V and J are TRBV18 and TRBJ2-1, with 10 bases that match TRBD2. The CDR3 is made up of 20 amino acids. The V gene's germline CDR1 is KGHSH and CDR2 LQKENI. V shed 3 bases and J 0 bases; nucleotides not matched to a gene: 14. CDR3 region: CASSPWSSGSPPSSYNEQFF. CDR3 nucleotide sequence: TGTGCCAGCTCACCCTGGTCTAGCGGGAGCCCTCCGAGCTCCTACAATGAGCAGTTCTTC.

There are many counts of this clone. The chain recombines TRBV19 with TRBJ2-1; 14 nucleotides align to TRBD2. The CDR3 is 16 amino acids. V was pared by 5 bases and J by 4 bases, with 4 bases of the junction left unmatched. CDR1 is LNHDA and CDR2 is SQIVND in the germline V gene (reference sequence). The CDR3 DNA follows: TGTGCCAGTAGTTCGGGACTAGCGGGGGCTTACAATGAGCAGTTCTTC. Translated: CASSSGLAGAYNEQFF.

This clone was detected only a few times. The chain uses TRBV7-2 and TRBJ1-2; D perhaps matches TRBD1 (6 bases). Per the germline V gene, CDR1 is SGHTA and CDR2 is FQGNSA. This CDR3 contains 14 residues. Trimming took 5 bases from V and 3 from J, leaving 13 bases between them. The CDR3, as DNA: TGTGCCAGCAGCACAGGGTTTTGGGACTATGGCTACACCTTC. Protein: CASSTGFWDYGYTF. Together with reference TRBV7-2 and TRBJ1-2, the CDR3 gives the full variable domain: GAGVSQSPSNKVTEKGKDVELRCDPISGHTALYWYRQSLGQGLEFLIYFQGNSAPDKSGLPSDRFSAERTGGSVSTLTIQRTQQEDSAVYLCASSTGFWDYGYTFGSGTRLTVV.

A few counts support this clone. The rearrangement links TRBV4-2 to TRBJ1-2; the D is unclear. This CDR3 region has 16 residues. From germline, CDR1 is LGHNA and CDR2 YNFKEQ. The V gene lost 0 bases and the J gene lost 8 bases, with 19 bases spanning the gap. The CDR3: CASSQDLRARVGGYTF. CDR3 DNA sequence: TGTGCCAGCAGCCAAGATCTGAGGGCGCGGGTTGGGGGCTACACCTTC.

DNA of the CDR3: TGTGCCAGCAGTGCAGGGGGCGGTCAGCCCCAGCATTTT. This translates into CASSAGGGQPQHF. V usage is TRBV6-6 and J usage is TRBJ1-5; 8 bases are a match to TRBD1. V lost 5 bases, J lost 6 bases, and 3 bases stayed unmatched. Germline V gene sequence: CDR1 MNHNY, CDR2 SVGAGI (reference sequence). This CDR3 contains 13 residues.

Written as DNA, the CDR3 is TGTGCCAGCAGTAGACAGGGGAGCTTCAATCAGCCCCAGCATTTT. It codes for CASSRQGSFNQPQHF. The chain employs TRBV28 and TRBJ1-5; 8 bases fit TRBD1. The V and J ends lost 5 bases and 3 bases, in that order; junction bases with no gene match: 6. From germline, CDR1 is MDHEN and CDR2 SYDVKM. This CDR3 comprises 15 residues.

This clone was seen only a few times. This rearrangement joins TRBV7-3 to TRBJ2-6; no firm D call. CDR1 is SGHTA and CDR2 is FQGTGA in the germline V gene. Trimming cost V 5 bases and J 0 bases, with 11 bases left between them. The CDR3 is 16 amino acids. As DNA, the CDR3 is TGTGCCAGCAGCACGGCTAGAAACTCTGGGGCCAACGTCCTGACTTTC. It is translated as CASSTARNSGANVLTF.

V is TRBV7-3 and J is TRBJ1-1; TRBD1 matches 8 bases. With V trimmed by 5 bases and J by 4 bases, 6 bases remained unmatched. The CDR3 contains 14 residues. Germline CDR1 reads SGHTA; CDR2 reads FQGTGA. The CDR3 coding sequence is TGTGCCAGCAGCGCAGGACAGGGAAGCACTGAAGCTTTCTTT. Its translation is CASSAGQGSTEAFF.

The chain has TRBV6-1 and TRBJ2-1, with TRBD2 identical over 8 bases. After removal of 1 base from V and 2 bases from J, the junction contained 4 bases not matched to a gene. This CDR3 is 16 amino acids long. Germline V gene sequence: CDR1 MNHNS, CDR2 SASEGT. The CDR3 DNA follows: TGTGCCAGCAGTGAAGATAAAGCGGGAGCCTACAATGAGCAGTTCTTC. This sequence encodes CASSEDKAGAYNEQFF.

In this sample, this clone turned up a few times. V is TRBV9 and J is TRBJ2-1, with TRBD2 identical over 7 bases. Losses at the gene ends were 0 bases for V and 8 bases for J; bases not matched to a gene: 8. This CDR3 contains 15 residues. Germline V CDR1 and CDR2: SGDLS, YYNGEE. In nucleotides, the CDR3 is TGTGCCAGCAGCGTAGTGGCGGGAGTAGGTTATGAGCAGTTCTTC. Amino acids: CASSVVAGVGYEQFF.

V and J are TRBV7-2 and TRBJ1-1; D is ambiguous. The length of the CDR3 is 12 residues. Germline V gene lookup returns CDR1 SGHTA and CDR2 FQGNSA. Between the trimmed V and J ends, which lost 5 bases and 5 bases, there was a span of 9 bases. CDR3 DNA: TGTGCCAGCAGCGTCGGGAAGACTGAAGCTTTCTTT. It codes for CASSVGKTEAFF. Drawing the rest from reference TRBV7-2 and TRBJ1-1, the complete variable domain is GAGVSQSPSNKVTEKGKDVELRCDPISGHTALYWYRQSLGQGLEFLIYFQGNSAPDKSGLPSDRFSAERTGGSVSTLTIQRTQQEDSAVYLCASSVGKTEAFFGQGTRLTVV.

This clone was seen a handful of times. V gene TRBV2 combines with J gene TRBJ1-5; possible D gene TRBD1, 5 bases. V was trimmed by 3 bases and J by 1 base, leaving 10 bases between them. The germline CDR1 and CDR2 sequences are SNHLY and FYNNEI. The CDR3 runs 15 residues. As DNA, the CDR3 is TGTGCCAGCAGTGAGCCCAGGGAAAGCAATCAGCCCCAGCATTTT. This encodes CASSEPRESNQPQHF.

This sequence joins TRBV4-2 and TRBJ2-3; a weak D match, TRBD2 (5 bases). The V and J ends lost 1 base and 0 bases respectively, with 14 bases between them. Germline assignment: CDR1 LGHNA and CDR2 YNFKEQ. The CDR3 sequence is 17 residues long. The CDR3: CASSQVIRGSSTDTQYF. CDR3 DNA: TGTGCCAGCAGCCAAGTTATACGGGGATCTAGCACAGATACGCAGTATTTT.

This clone was counted between two and nine times. The chain has TRBV7-9 and TRBJ2-3, with 9 positions matching TRBD2. The germline gives CDR1 SEHNR, CDR2 FQNEAQ (reference sequence). The CDR3 extends over 16 amino acids. Losses at the gene ends were 3 bases for V and 3 bases for J; bases not matched to a gene: 7. Here the CDR3 reads CASSFNLAGRTDTQYF. CDR3 DNA: TGTGCCAGCAGCTTCAACCTAGCGGGAAGAACAGATACGCAGTATTTT.